This TCR beta chain was retrieved from a study of blood T cell repertoires in COVID-19 (TCRdb year 2020). Context from the whole study: The collaborator samples originated in the United States, Italy and Spain and spanned the acute and convalescent phases of COVID-19. The dataset comprised deeply sampled blood TCRbeta repertoires from subjects exposed to, actively infected with, or recovered from COVID-19. The material from the prospective study consisted of cDNA or gDNA derived from T cells, B-cell-depleted T cells, or PBMCs. Sample metadata almost always included a de-identified subject ID, COVID-19 status, age in years and sex. Where available, HLA class I and class II types were taken from metadata supplied by the sample provider and were not determined by assay-based typing. The repertoires were released in a freely available public database intended as a resource for research on the immune response to SARS-CoV-2. Samples came from the ongoing ImmuneRACE study (first 160 participants) plus 1,254 subjects from 6 global collaborators.

The CDR3 contains 15 residues, cysteine and phenylalanine counted. Kept here is only the CDR3 DNA, which spans 45 bases and is read in frame from base 1. The junction shows trimming of 6 bases on V and 6 bases on J, and the gene matches do not reach 8 bases of it. CDR1 and CDR2 are drawn from the germline V gene: MNHEY, SVGAGI. As concerns this clone: The antigen this receptor binds is unknown. Per-base quality was not reported, and no clone a single base away is much larger than it.

The immunoSEQ Assay, a bias-controlled multiplex PCR, was used to amplify TCRbeta CDR3 regions from genomic DNA. In the source study's methods: The number of nucleated cells in each sample was estimated from the amplification of reference gene primers within the assay. To quantify the absolute abundance of each unique TCRbeta CDR3 rearrangement, sequence reads were collapsed and filtered. For each sample, productive Simpson clonality was calculated as the square root of Simpson's diversity index over productive rearrangements. TCRdb holds this immuneACCESS table with in-frame rearrangements only. Some clones are missing; in checked studies, unresolved V genes explain under half, and the rest has no known cause. V, J and clone size were drawn from that table, and D and trimming were deduced from the DNA. In this sample the table shows around 200,000 clones, 75% to 90% of which occur a single time. The top ten hold around 20% of the sample.

Points the paper makes about the study in general: Clinical and demographic metadata were provided uncurated, with the amount varying by source and participant.

Participants in the prospective study were enrolled through a virtual design, were aged about 18 to 100 years, and lived in roughly 24 United States geographic areas. In the prospective study, cohorts were assigned on the basis of participant-reported clinical history obtained from a screening survey and a study questionnaire. For ImmuneRACE Cohort 3, a participant was defined as recovered based on two consecutive negative NP/OP PCR tests, clearance by a healthcare professional, or resolution of symptoms. Each participant in the prospective study had whole blood, serum and a nasopharyngeal or oropharyngeal swab collected by mobile phlebotomists. Additional blood draws and questionnaires over an approximately two-month period could optionally be provided by prospective study participants. Before DNA extraction, prospective study blood samples were shipped either frozen or at room temperature.

The sample comprised PBMCs or T cells enriched from blood (not recorded which). The chain employs TRBV6-5 and TRBJ2-1; 10 bases in between match TRBD2. This TCR came from a middle-aged man who had recovered from COVID-19. The nucleotide sequence is given as TGTGCCAGCAGCCCCGCTAGCGGGAGTTTCAATGAGCAGTTCTTC. Translated, it reads CASSPASGSFNEQFF.